Each of the 28 T cell receptor beta chains below was sequenced from the same sample in a study of response to subunit inactivated influenza vaccine. MiXCR was run by TCRdb on the RT-PCR reads, yielding one entry per CDR3 protein. The table shows about 180,000 distinct CDR3 sequences, with roughly 10% occurring only once. The specimen comprised CD8+ T cells sorted from PBMCs, sampled around 25 months after vaccination. The receptors stem from a man between 45 and 75 years old who received an inactivated influenza vaccine.

This clonotype was seen repeatedly, ten times or more. The DNA for the CDR3 is TGTGCCAGCAGCCAAGGCCTTGCTATGAACACTGAAGCTTTCTTT. Protein product: CASSQGLAMNTEAFF. The J gene is TRBJ1-1, the V gene TRBV3-1; unclear D gene. Germline V CDR1 and CDR2: LGHDT, YNNKEL (reference sequence). This CDR3 contains 15 residues. The germline V and J ends were trimmed by 1 base and 0 bases, with 9 bases remaining between them. Supplemented by reference TRBV3-1 and TRBJ1-1, the full variable domain reads DTAVSQTPKYLVTQMGNDKSIKCEQNLGHDTMYWYKQDSKKFLKIMFSYNNKELIINETVPNRFSPKSPDKAHLNLHINSLELGDSAVYFCASSQGLAMNTEAFFGQGTRLTVV.

V and J are TRBV15 and TRBJ2-5; D is possibly TRBD2 (5 bases). The CDR3 consists of 15 residues. V lost 3 bases and J 1 base, leaving 12 bases between the germline ends. Germline CDR1 reads LNHNV; CDR2 reads YYDKDF (reference sequence). CDR3 nucleotide sequence: TGTGCCACCAGCAGTTCGGGGTTAGGCCAAGAGACCCAGTACTTC. Encoded protein: CATSSSGLGQETQYF.

The chain links TRBV12-3 or TRBV12-4 to TRBJ2-7, with a weak D call TRBD1 (6 bases). Trimming left V 0 bases short and J 7 bases short, with 10 bases between. This CDR3 has 13 amino acids. The CDR3 reads CASSLALRGEQYF. Here the CDR3 DNA reads TGTGCCAGCAGTTTAGCGCTAAGGGGGGAGCAGTACTTC.

A few counts support this clonotype. The chain combines TRBV27 with TRBJ2-7, with 9 nucleotides matching TRBD1. Per the germline V gene, CDR1 is MNHEY and CDR2 is SMNVEV (reference sequence). J gave up 5 bases and V 10 bases, and 9 bases lay outside the gene matches. This CDR3 comprises 13 residues. The CDR3 DNA follows: TGTGCCACCTCCGGGACAGGGAGGGACGAGCAGTACTTC. It codes for CATSGTGRDEQYF.

This clonotype was seen more than once but under ten times. The genes are TRBV6-2 or TRBV6-3 and TRBJ1-1, with TRBD1 identical over 8 bases. The CDR3 runs 15 residues. Germline V gene lookup returns CDR1 MNHEY and CDR2 SVGEGT. With 6 bases clipped from V and 9 bases from J, the junction kept 15 bases outside the gene matches. The CDR3 nucleotides read TGTGCCAGCAGATCAAGGGACAGGCTGATAAAGAAAGCTTTCTTT. Translated: CASRSRDRLIKKAFF.

This clonotype was observed a handful of times. The chain uses TRBV24-1 and TRBJ2-1; 9 bases are a match to TRBD2. The CDR3 is made up of 12 amino acids. Trimming cost V 10 bases and J 5 bases; bases outside gene matches: 2. From germline, CDR1 is KGHDR and CDR2 SFDVKD. This CDR3 reads CATAGGDNEQFF. Here the CDR3 DNA reads TGTGCCACGGCGGGAGGGGACAATGAGCAGTTCTTC.

CDR3: CASSQGLAGVNTGELFF. CDR3 nucleotide sequence: TGTGCCAGCAGCCAGGGACTAGCGGGGGTAAACACCGGGGAGCTGTTTTTT. The gene calls are TRBV7-6 and TRBJ2-2; 14 nucleotides align to TRBD2. CDR3 size: 17 residues. With 5 bases clipped from V and 2 bases from J, the junction kept 4 bases outside the gene matches. The germline gives CDR1 SGHVS, CDR2 FNYEAQ.

This clonotype was seen a handful of times. The J gene is TRBJ2-1, the V gene TRBV7-9; D is undetermined. Germline lookup yields CDR1 SEHNR and CDR2 FQNEAQ (reference sequence). The ends were cut back, 0 bases at V and 5 bases at J, with 5 bases in the middle. CDR3 length equals 13 residues. DNA of the CDR3: TGTGCCAGCAGCTTAGCGCTCAACAATGAGCAGTTCTTC. It translates to CASSLALNNEQFF.

This clonotype was seen a handful of times. This chain connects TRBV12-3 or TRBV12-4 to TRBJ1-2, with 7 bases fitting TRBD1. This CDR3 is 11 amino acids long. V dropped 11 bases and J dropped 2; count of bases not matched to a gene: 2. The CDR3 nucleotides read TGTGCCGTGGACAGGAACTATGGCTACACCTTC. Encoded protein: CAVDRNYGYTF.

The chain links TRBV4-1 to TRBJ2-7, with D maybe TRBD1 (5 bases). This CDR3 spans 11 amino acids. V dropped 0 bases and J dropped 9 bases, with 6 bases sitting between them. Germline V gene lookup returns CDR1 MGHRA and CDR2 YSYEKL. This chain's CDR3 is CASSQEGPQYF. CDR3 sequence (DNA): TGCGCCAGCAGCCAAGAGGGGCCGCAGTACTTC.

Many counts were recorded for this clonotype. V gene TRBV7-9 combines with J gene TRBJ2-1; no reliable D call. V was pared by 5 bases and J by 6 bases, with 17 bases between. Germline assignment: CDR1 SEHNR and CDR2 FQNEAQ (reference sequence). The CDR3 spans 15 residues. CDR3 in amino acids: CASSPPFRVGNEQFF. In nucleotides, the CDR3 is TGTGCCAGCAGCCCCCCTTTTAGGGTGGGCAATGAGCAGTTCTTC.

This clonotype was detected only a few times. V and J are TRBV24-1 and TRBJ2-3, with 9 bases that match TRBD1. J was trimmed by 8 bases and V by 4 bases; bases with no gene match: 6. The CDR3 extends over 14 amino acids. Germline V CDR1 and CDR2: KGHDR, SFDVKD. The CDR3 region is CATSEHGTGFTQYF. The CDR3 nucleotides are TGTGCCACCAGTGAGCACGGGACAGGGTTTACGCAGTATTTT.

In this sample, this clonotype turned up many times. The chain joins TRBV4-3 to TRBJ2-1; D remains ambiguous. The CDR3 is 16 amino acids. V was cut by 0 bases and J by 0 bases, with 9 bases left in between. CDR1 and CDR2 from the germline V gene are LGHNA and YSLEER. The DNA of the CDR3 is TGCGCCAGCAGCCAAGATCGTCGGAGCTCCTACAATGAGCAGTTCTTC. Its protein is CASSQDRRSSYNEQFF.

The V and J genes are TRBV28 and TRBJ1-4, with D perhaps matching TRBD1 (5 bases). The CDR3 sequence is 15 residues long. Deletions cut 1 base from V and 4 bases from J, with 10 bases between. CDR1 is MDHEN and CDR2 is SYDVKM in the germline V gene. CDR3 nucleotides: TGTGCCAGCAGTTTATACAGGACCAATAATGAAAAACTGTTTTTT. It codes for CASSLYRTNNEKLFF.

This sequence joins TRBV28 and TRBJ2-5; 8 bases match TRBD1. The germline CDR1 and CDR2 sequences are MDHEN and SYDVKM. The ends lost 2 bases at V and 6 bases at J; junction bases unmatched: 8. The CDR3 is 15 residues long. The chain's CDR3 is CASSLGTGQGKTQYF. The CDR3 DNA reads TGTGCCAGCAGTTTAGGGACAGGTCAGGGAAAGACCCAGTACTTC.

The chain combines TRBV9 with TRBJ2-3, with D uncertain. The CDR3 extends over 13 amino acids. Looked up from germline, CDR1 is SGDLS and CDR2 is YYNGEE. V lost 3 bases to trimming and J lost 3 bases, with 8 bases between them. In nucleotides, the CDR3 is TGTGCCAGCAGCGCGACCCTGACAGATACGCAGTATTTT. Encoded protein: CASSATLTDTQYF.

This clonotype has more than one count but fewer than ten. The chain recombines TRBV18 with TRBJ2-1, with 7 nucleotides matching TRBD1. CDR3 length equals 15 residues. Trimming took 2 bases from V and 3 from J; bases not matched to a gene: 4. Germline V gene data show CDR1 as KGHSH and CDR2 as LQKENI. CDR3 in amino acids: CASSPRGGFYNEQFF. CDR3 DNA: TGTGCCAGCTCACCAAGAGGGGGCTTCTACAATGAGCAGTTCTTC.

This clonotype was found many times. The V gene is TRBV7-8, the J gene TRBJ2-2, with TRBD1 matching over 11 bases. Germline assignment: CDR1 SGHVS and CDR2 FQNEAQ. The CDR3 extends over 18 amino acids. V gave up 3 bases and J gave up 6 bases; unmatched junction bases: 12. In DNA, the CDR3 is TGTGCCAGCAGCTTCGCCAGGGACAGGGGGTTTGGCGCCGGGGAGCTGTTTTTT. It specifies CASSFARDRGFGAGELFF.

This clonotype came up many times. The rearrangement joins TRBV7-8 to TRBJ2-7; D not resolved. V lost 1 base, J lost 6 bases, and 7 bases lay in between. CDR1 is SGHVS, CDR2 FQNEAQ, per germline. The CDR3 is 12 residues long. The DNA of the CDR3 is TGTGCCAGCAGCTTAGGGCATAGCGAGCAGTACTTC. It specifies CASSLGHSEQYF.

The chain uses TRBV20-1 and TRBJ1-2; TRBD1 agrees at 8 bases. CDR1 and CDR2 (germline): DFQATT, SNEGSKA (reference sequence). The ends lost 5 bases at V and 3 bases at J; junction bases unmatched: 8. The CDR3 loop spans 14 amino acids. CDR3 in amino acids: CSAGGTGEYYGYTF. CDR3 bases: TGCAGTGCTGGCGGGACAGGTGAATACTATGGCTACACCTTC.

This clonotype occurred many times. The chain combines TRBV12-3 or TRBV12-4 with TRBJ1-1; D remains ambiguous. This CDR3 is 11 amino acids long. V was cut by 3 bases and J by 6 bases, with 5 bases left in between. Written as DNA, the CDR3 is TGTGCCAGCAGTTTTGGTGCTGAAGCTTTCTTT. Protein sequence: CASSFGAEAFF.

The rearrangement links TRBV3-1 to TRBJ1-1; D might be TRBD1 (6 bases). Trimming took off 1 base at V and 1 base at J, with 16 bases between the two ends. Per germline, CDR1 LGHDT and CDR2 YNNKEL (reference sequence). CDR3 length equals 17 residues. The CDR3 nucleotides read TGTGCCAGCAGCCAAGTTCAGGGGCCGAATCAGAACACTGAAGCTTTCTTT. Translated, it gives CASSQVQGPNQNTEAFF.

V gene TRBV2 combines with J gene TRBJ2-7; TRBD2 agrees at 10 bases. The junction had 5 bases not matched to a gene; V was cut back by 7 bases and J by 5 bases. The germline V gene has CDR1 SNHLY and CDR2 FYNNEI. The CDR3 sequence is 13 residues long. The CDR3 region has the DNA TGTGCCAGCATGACTAGCGGGTACCACGAGCAGTACTTC. Protein product: CASMTSGYHEQYF.

This clonotype occurred a few times. This chain joins TRBV7-8 and TRBJ2-7; 10 nucleotides agree with TRBD2. With V trimmed by 4 bases and J by 3 bases, 3 bases remained unmatched. The CDR3 is 14 residues long. The V gene's germline CDR1 is SGHVS and CDR2 FQNEAQ. This CDR3 reads CASSSRTSGYEQYF. CDR3 DNA: TGTGCCAGCAGCTCACGGACTAGCGGCTACGAGCAGTACTTC.

The sample holds a few counts of this clonotype. The chain carries TRBV6-5 and TRBJ2-1; D is ambiguous. Germline CDR1 is MNHEY and CDR2 is SVGAGI. The CDR3 is 14 amino acids. Between the trimmed V and J ends, which lost 2 bases and 8 bases, there was a span of 13 bases. The CDR3 DNA is TGTGCCAGCAGTTACACCCACGCACGCTATGAGCAGTTCTTC. Protein product: CASSYTHARYEQFF.

This clonotype was detected a few times. The chain joins TRBV11-2 to TRBJ1-1, with D perhaps matching TRBD1 (5 bases). The length of the CDR3 is 15 residues. Trimming left V 1 base short and J 0 bases short, with 9 bases between. Germline assignment: CDR1 SGHAT and CDR2 FQNNGV. This CDR3 is CASSLVEGMNTEAFF. As DNA, the CDR3 is TGTGCCAGCAGCTTAGTAGAGGGGATGAACACTGAAGCTTTCTTT.

This clonotype appeared a few times. The chain links TRBV27 to TRBJ2-7; D perhaps matches TRBD1 (5 bases). The V end was cut by 2 bases, the J end by 5 bases, with 13 bases between. Germline CDR1 reads MNHEY; CDR2 reads SMNVEV (reference sequence). The CDR3 sequence is 14 residues long. The CDR3 nucleotides are TGTGCCAGCAGTTTAGGGCGCAGGGTCAACGAGCAGTACTTC. Encoded protein: CASSLGRRVNEQYF.

CDR3 amino acids: CASSPGTSGGYSYEQYF. CDR3 DNA sequence: TGTGCCAGCAGCCCCGGGACTAGCGGGGGCTACTCCTACGAGCAGTACTTC. This chain connects TRBV7-9 to TRBJ2-7, with TRBD2 matching over 14 bases. Germline CDR1 SEHNR, CDR2 FQNEAQ (reference sequence). The junction had 6 bases not matched to a gene; V was cut back by 5 bases and J by 0 bases. This CDR3 spans 17 amino acids.